Following are 31 T cell receptor beta chains from one sample sequenced in a study of T cell repertoires in cytomegalovirus infection. The antigens these receptors bind are not known. TCRdb redid the calling of the reads with MiXCR, one entry per CDR3 protein. This sample has a few hundred thousand distinct CDR3 sequences, with under 45% found just once. The sample here was cultured PBMCs, taken from culture after CMV antigen stimulation. These receptors all come from a human donor in good health (CMV status not recorded). Some clones in this sample may be carry-over from other donors' samples.

This clonotype was counted a few times. The chain carries TRBV7-8 and TRBJ1-1; D not resolved. This CDR3 has 14 residues. The V end lost 1 base, the J end lost 7 bases, and 13 bases lay between the germline ends. Germline V lookup: CDR1 SGHVS, CDR2 FQNEAQ. CDR3 region: CASSLVRAWDEAFF. The CDR3 DNA sequence: TGTGCCAGCAGCTTAGTGAGGGCTTGGGATGAAGCTTTCTTT.

The chain employs TRBV20-1 and TRBJ2-3, with 10 bases lining up with TRBD1. The junction had 2 bases not matched to a gene; V was cut back by 4 bases and J by 4 bases. Germline V gene lookup returns CDR1 DFQATT and CDR2 SNEGSKA (reference sequence). The CDR3 sequence is 13 residues long. The chain's CDR3 is CSATGTGADTQYF. In nucleotides, the CDR3 is TGCAGTGCTACCGGGACAGGGGCAGATACGCAGTATTTT.

This clonotype was seen more than once but under ten times. The chain employs TRBV5-4 and TRBJ1-1; 7 bases agree with TRBD1. The V and J ends lost 2 bases and 4 bases, in that order; junction bases with no gene match: 8. The CDR3 totals 15 residues. CDR1 and CDR2 (germline): SGHNT, YYREEE (reference sequence). The CDR3: CASSLRQGLGTEAFF. The CDR3 DNA is TGTGCCAGCAGCTTAAGACAGGGCTTAGGCACTGAAGCTTTCTTT.

This clonotype was observed a handful of times. This chain joins TRBV6-2 or TRBV6-3 and TRBJ2-1; 13 bases line up with TRBD2. The CDR3 totals 22 residues. Losses at the gene ends were 4 bases for V and 2 bases for J; bases not matched to a gene: 20. Germline assignment: CDR1 MNHEY and CDR2 SVGEGT. CDR3 sequence reads: CASSSAPTSGRALVSPYNEQFF. The CDR3, as DNA: TGTGCCAGCAGTTCGGCCCCAACTAGCGGGAGGGCATTAGTAAGCCCCTACAATGAGCAGTTCTTC.

This clonotype was picked up one time. This chain links TRBV11-2 with TRBJ1-1, with 7 bases fitting TRBD1. Germline trimming cut 1 base from V and 7 bases from J; bases unmatched to any gene: 9. This CDR3 region has 15 residues. Germline CDR1 and CDR2: SGHAT and FQNNGV. The CDR3, as DNA: TGTGCCAGCAGCTTAGGGGGAGGGGGCGGCAGTGAAGCTTTCTTT. Translated: CASSLGGGGGSEAFF.

The CDR3 here is CASRGSYNSPLHF. Here the CDR3 DNA reads TGTGCCAGTAGAGGCTCCTATAATTCACCCCTCCACTTT. The genes are TRBV19 and TRBJ1-6; D is unclear. The CDR3 runs 13 residues. V shed 6 bases and J shed 0 bases, with 3 bases lying between them. Germline values: CDR1 LNHDA, CDR2 SQIVND (reference sequence).

The V call is TRBV7-2, the J call TRBJ2-7; 11 bases line up with TRBD2. Germline loops: CDR1 SGHTA, CDR2 FQGNSA. The CDR3 consists of 15 residues. The ends lost 6 bases at V and 4 bases at J; junction bases unmatched: 8. The CDR3 nucleotides are TGTGCCAGCAGGGTCCGACTAGCGGGACGATACGAGCAGTACTTC. Translated: CASRVRLAGRYEQYF.

This clonotype was seen only a few times. J is TRBJ2-2 and V is TRBV12-3 or TRBV12-4; 10 bases are a match to TRBD2. Trimming at V came to 6 bases and at J to 4 bases, leaving 8 bases not matched to a gene. This CDR3 region has 16 residues. In DNA form, the CDR3 reads TGTGCCAGCAGCCCTCGACTAGCGGGTAGCACCGGGGAGCTGTTTTTT. Its translation is CASSPRLAGSTGELFF.

The chain joins TRBV27 to TRBJ2-2; tentatively, D is TRBD1 (5 bases). The CDR3 loop spans 14 amino acids. The germline V and J ends were trimmed by 5 bases and 4 bases, with 11 bases remaining between them. Per germline, CDR1 MNHEY and CDR2 SMNVEV (reference sequence). CDR3 DNA: TGTGCCAGCAGTCTCAGGGTTGCCACCGGGGAGCTGTTTTTT. Amino acids: CASSLRVATGELFF.

The J gene is TRBJ2-2, the V gene TRBV12-3 or TRBV12-4; 13 positions match TRBD2. CDR3 length equals 15 residues. Trimming took 7 bases from V and 6 from J; bases not matched to a gene: 5. Here the CDR3 DNA reads TGTGCCAGCACCTGGACTAGCGGGAGCGCCGGGGAGCTGTTTTTT. Translation gives CASTWTSGSAGELFF.

Points on this clonotype: The conserved final phenylalanine or tryptophan is absent from the CDR3, which likely points to a read error. It is unclear where the CDR3 begins or ends on the DNA, so no DNA is shown, and the CDR3 is as TCRdb lists it. V is TRBV27 and J is TRBJ2-1; the D segment call TRBD2 is taken from the table without a DNA check. A total of 9 residues make up the CDR3, ends included. Germline V gene sequence: CDR1 MNHEY, CDR2 SMNVEV (reference sequence). The CDR3 sequence: CASSFSGDS.

This clonotype has just a few counts. The chain links TRBV12-3 or TRBV12-4 to TRBJ2-3, with D perhaps TRBD2 (6 bases). The CDR3 contains 14 residues. The germline V and J ends were trimmed by 7 bases and 6 bases, with 17 bases remaining between them. The CDR3 reads CASTLRGRWDTQYF. Written as DNA, the CDR3 is TGTGCCAGCACCTTACGGGGGAGGTGGGATACGCAGTATTTT.

The rearrangement joins TRBV7-6 to TRBJ2-7, with D possibly TRBD2 on 6 matching bases. The CDR3 extends over 18 amino acids. Germline values: CDR1 SGHVS, CDR2 FNYEAQ. V lost 2 bases to trimming and J lost 3 bases, with 23 bases between them. CDR3 in amino acids: CASSLQTRGFGPDYEQYF. The DNA of the CDR3 is TGTGCCAGCAGCTTACAGACTAGAGGTTTTGGTCCGGACTACGAGCAGTACTTC.

The gene calls are TRBV4-1 and TRBJ2-3; D is ambiguous. The V gene's germline CDR1 is MGHRA and CDR2 YSYEKL. CDR3 length equals 16 residues. Trimming pared 0 bases from V and 2 bases from J, leaving 12 bases between. CDR3: CASSQEGMSSTDTQYF. The CDR3 DNA follows: TGCGCCAGCAGCCAAGAGGGGATGTCGTCCACAGATACGCAGTATTTT.

This chain joins TRBV12-5 and TRBJ2-7, with D possibly TRBD2 on 6 matching bases. This CDR3 comprises 18 residues. With 0 bases removed from V and 3 bases from J, the gap between germline ends came to 21 bases. Germline V gives CDR1 LGHNT, CDR2 FRNRAP. CDR3 amino acids: CASGLVATPGLENYEQYF. Here the CDR3 DNA reads TGTGCTAGTGGTTTGGTCGCAACGCCGGGACTGGAGAACTACGAGCAGTACTTC.

This clonotype was observed a handful of times. V gene TRBV6-1 combines with J gene TRBJ2-5, with 9 bases identical to TRBD2. With V trimmed by 5 bases and J by 5 bases, 15 bases remained unmatched. This CDR3 is 17 amino acids long. The germline gives CDR1 MNHNS, CDR2 SASEGT. In DNA form, the CDR3 reads TGTGCCAGCAGTTACCCCCCCGGGACTAGCACTTTTGAGACCCAGTACTTC. Its translation: CASSYPPGTSTFETQYF.

The J gene is TRBJ2-7, the V gene TRBV2; D gene uncertain. The V and J ends lost 10 bases and 3 bases respectively, with 16 bases between them. This CDR3 spans 13 amino acids. Germline V gene sequence: CDR1 SNHLY, CDR2 FYNNEI. The CDR3 coding sequence is TGTGCCACCTCATTGGACCTCAACTACGAGCAGTACTTC. Amino acid sequence: CATSLDLNYEQYF.

This clonotype has only a few counts. The chain uses TRBV7-2 and TRBJ2-3, with D hard to call. The V end lost 6 bases, the J end lost 1 base, and 11 bases lay between the germline ends. Looked up from germline, CDR1 is SGHTA and CDR2 is FQGNSA. This CDR3 region has 14 residues. The CDR3 nucleotides are TGTGCCAGCAGGAAGGACCGCCGCACAGATACGCAGTATTTT. Translating it yields CASRKDRRTDTQYF.

This clonotype was seen only a few times. The V call is TRBV12-3 or TRBV12-4, the J call TRBJ1-1; 9 nucleotides match TRBD1. CDR3 length: 17 amino acids. Unmatched junction bases numbered 16, after V lost 6 bases and J lost 5 bases. In nucleotides, the CDR3 is TGTGCCAGCAGAGGGGGACAGGGACCTTTCGGTTTTACTGAAGCTTTCTTT. This encodes CASRGGQGPFGFTEAFF.

The chain carries TRBV14 and TRBJ2-1; no firm D call. This CDR3 is built from 14 residues. Trimming removed 4 bases from V and 7 bases from J, with 14 bases in between. Germline loops: CDR1 SGHDN, CDR2 FVKESK. CDR3 sequence: CASSPHGWDNEQFF. Written as DNA, the CDR3 is TGTGCCAGCAGCCCTCATGGGTGGGATAATGAGCAGTTCTTC.

The chain joins TRBV20-1 to TRBJ2-6; D remains unclear. V dropped 3 bases and J dropped 1 base, with 4 bases sitting between them. This CDR3 region has 13 residues. The germline V gene encodes CDR1 DFQATT and CDR2 SNEGSKA (reference sequence). The DNA for the CDR3 is TGCAGTGCTAGGCCTTCTGGGGCCAACGTCCTGACTTTC. It yields the protein CSARPSGANVLTF.

This clonotype turned up a few times. The V and J genes are TRBV4-1 and TRBJ1-1; D uncertain. V was trimmed by 1 base and J by 1 base, leaving 7 bases between them. The CDR3 has 14 amino acids. The germline V gene has CDR1 MGHRA and CDR2 YSYEKL. CDR3 loop: CASSQGIWNTEAFF. CDR3 coding DNA: TGCGCCAGCAGCCAAGGGATCTGGAACACTGAAGCTTTCTTT.

The rearrangement joins TRBV6-5 to TRBJ2-3; tentative D call: TRBD2 (6 bases). This CDR3 is built from 15 residues. The germline V gene has CDR1 MNHEY and CDR2 SVGAGI. V was pared by 6 bases and J by 2 bases, with 15 bases between. CDR3 sequence (DNA): TGTGCCAGCAGGCTGCTAGCGTCTGTCACAGATACGCAGTATTTT. It encodes CASRLLASVTDTQYF.

CDR3 DNA sequence: TGCGCCAGCAGAGCGGGGGCCGCATCCGGGGAGCTGTTTTTT. Protein product: CASRAGAASGELFF. The chain combines TRBV10-2 with TRBJ2-2; 8 bases are a match to TRBD2. The CDR3 spans 14 residues. V lost 6 bases to trimming and J lost 6 bases; unmatched junction nucleotides: 6. Germline V gene data show CDR1 as WSHSY and CDR2 as SAAADI.

The chain is built from TRBV6-1 and TRBJ2-5; 7 positions match TRBD2. J gave up 4 bases and V 5 bases, and 7 bases lay outside the gene matches. The CDR3 extends over 14 amino acids. CDR1 and CDR2 from the germline V gene are MNHNS and SASEGT. The CDR3 region is CASSYGGGGETQYF. Written as DNA, the CDR3 is TGTGCCAGCAGTTATGGCGGGGGAGGAGAGACCCAGTACTTC.

This clonotype was found a few times. The chain combines TRBV7-2 with TRBJ2-7, with D unclear. V was clipped by 1 base and J by 0 bases, with 10 bases between them. The CDR3 is 15 amino acids. Germline CDR1 SGHTA, CDR2 FQGNSA. CDR3 protein: CASSLVAFSSYEQYF. The DNA of the CDR3 is TGTGCCAGCAGCTTAGTTGCCTTTAGCTCCTACGAGCAGTACTTC.

The chain recombines TRBV6-4 with TRBJ2-5; possible D gene TRBD2, 5 bases. The CDR3 spans 15 residues. The ends were cut back, 2 bases at V and 5 bases at J, with 15 bases in the middle. CDR1 MRHNA and CDR2 SNTAGT come from the germline V gene. The CDR3 loop reads CASSDRPPGRETQYF. The CDR3 DNA follows: TGTGCCAGCAGTGACCGACCCCCGGGAAGGGAGACCCAGTACTTC.

This clonotype came up a few times. The chain joins TRBV6-2 or TRBV6-3 to TRBJ1-2, with 9 bases matching TRBD1. V shed 2 bases, J shed 5 bases, and the junction held 9 bases outside the gene matches. Germline V lookup: CDR1 MNHEY, CDR2 SVGEGT. The CDR3 covers 16 residues. The CDR3: CASSYTRQGDLYGYTF. CDR3 DNA sequence: TGTGCCAGCAGTTACACTCGACAGGGGGATTTGTATGGCTACACCTTC.

The chain uses TRBV11-2 and TRBJ2-3; perhaps TRBD2 as D (5 bases). CDR3 length: 13 residues. V shed 5 bases and J shed 6 bases, with 12 bases lying between them. CDR1 and CDR2 (germline): SGHAT, FQNNGV. The CDR3 DNA sequence: TGTGCCAGCAGCCACACTAGGTCTGATACGCAGTATTTT. Its protein is CASSHTRSDTQYF.

The chain employs TRBV4-2 and TRBJ2-1; 7 positions agree with TRBD2. The junction had 5 bases not matched to a gene; V was cut back by 6 bases and J by 0 bases. Germline loops: CDR1 LGHNA, CDR2 YNFKEQ. The CDR3 length is 15 residues. The DNA for the CDR3 is TGTGCCAGCAGAGCACGGGGGGACTCCTACAATGAGCAGTTCTTC. Protein sequence: CASRARGDSYNEQFF.

The chain recombines TRBV7-2 with TRBJ2-4; the D gene is possibly TRBD2 (6 bases). The CDR3 length is 15 residues. Trimming stripped 4 bases from V and 0 bases from J, with 10 bases between. CDR1 SGHTA and CDR2 FQGNSA come from the germline V gene. This CDR3 is CASSYSGLAKNIQYF. The CDR3 region has the DNA TGTGCCAGCAGCTATAGCGGTTTAGCCAAAAACATTCAGTACTTC.